This is a list of T cell receptor beta chains from one sample in a study of PD-L1 blockade in urothelial cancer. Clones were sequenced by immunoSEQ multiplex PCR, and TCRdb holds only the in-frame ones, with some missing. The profile shows 48,000 or so clones, approximately 86% of them singletons. The sequenced sample was PBMCs, obtained around atezolizumab (anti-PD-L1) treatment. The source is a man aged 60-69 years with urothelial cancer. Both conserved end residues are part of each CDR3.

j_call,v_call,cdr3_length,cdr3_aa
TRBJ2-5,TRBV6-6,15,CASSYPQGNQETQYF
TRBJ1-2,TRBV9,16,CASSPIGTRSNYGYTF
TRBJ1-1,TRBV29-1,11,CSVPQGPEAFF
TRBJ2-1,TRBV5-4,16,CASSLARLMRSNEQFF
TRBJ2-3,TRBV9,16,CASSVDRGGFFDTQYF
TRBJ2-2,TRBV6-5,15,CASSFRREGTGELFF
TRBJ1-6,TRBV2,15,CASSLLGTVNSPLHF
TRBJ1-2,TRBV28,14,CASSSEGARKGYTF
TRBJ2-1,TRBV7-6,15,CASSHLLERHNEQFF
TRBJ2-5,TRBV6-5,13,CASREPGPETQYF
TRBJ2-7,TRBV7-9,13,CASSLEYSYEQYF
TRBJ2-5,TRBV6-5,15,CASSYRQGWRETQYF
TRBJ1-5,TRBV30,13,CAWSGGQNQPQHF
TRBJ1-1,TRBV5-6,14,CASTSGGMNTEAFF
TRBJ1-4,TRBV27,14,CASGGGGANEKLFF
TRBJ1-6,TRBV5-1,14,CASSLRQGNSPLHF
TRBJ2-1,TRBV4-1,16,CASSRPGTSGNNEQFF
TRBJ2-7,TRBV7-2,14,CASSSNSLAYEQYF
TRBJ1-2,TRBV28,14,CASTWTGANYGYTF
TRBJ2-7,TRBV7-2,15,CASSLVGAGSYEQYF
TRBJ1-1,TRBV7-3,15,CASSLQTGGNTEAFF
TRBJ1-4,TRBV28,16,CASSLRARGANEKLFF
TRBJ2-1,TRBV28,17,CASSFDRTLMRYNEQFF
TRBJ2-7,TRBV19,13,CASRMDRDTEQYF
TRBJ2-1,TRBV5-8,16,CASSPPTGLGYNEQFF
TRBJ2-7,TRBV6-6,16,CASSQRADRANYEQYF
TRBJ1-4,TRBV27,18,CASSFGAGASLAAEKLFF
TRBJ2-5,TRBV6-1,15,CASSESRGTQETQYF
TRBJ2-2,TRBV9,17,CASSVGSGTGGGGELFF
TRBJ2-7,TRBV4-3,13,CASSQGPFGEQYF
TRBJ1-6,TRBV27,14,CASSPGQRNSPLHF
TRBJ2-1,TRBV7-8,15,CASSPSGGFSNEQFF
TRBJ2-2,TRBV9,15,CASSAAGTKSGELFF
TRBJ1-2,TRBV7-9,15,CASSLSAATNYGYTF
TRBJ2-2,TRBV7-2,15,CASSTLGVNTGELFF
TRBJ1-6,TRBV2,15,CASSGSDRGNSPLHF
TRBJ2-7,TRBV6-6,14,CASNYGRTSYEQYF
TRBJ2-7,TRBV7-9,12,CASSGTWDEQYF
TRBJ1-1,TRBV6-1,12,CASSESSRSAFF
TRBJ1-5,TRBV5-6,14,CASSFQGLNQPQHF
TRBJ2-7,TRBV5-6,14,CASSITSGVDEQYF
TRBJ2-1,TRBV5-6,15,CASSLVRGGGARRVF
TRBJ2-7,TRBV7-9,13,CASSLDRTYEQYF
TRBJ2-1,TRBV5-4,16,CASSPNSGGLLGEQFF
TRBJ2-7,TRBV5-1,15,CASSKTGQGAGEQYF
TRBJ2-5,TRBV30,13,CAWNRGRRETQYF
TRBJ2-7,TRBV12-5,16,CASGLVKAQGASEQYF
TRBJ2-2,TRBV9,15,CASSAGGGISGELFF
TRBJ1-5,TRBV28,13,CASRREQDQPQHF
TRBJ2-7,TRBV2,15,CASSEGGQLTYEQYF
TRBJ1-2,TRBV29-1,13,CSGGQPDIYGYTF
TRBJ1-4,TRBV25-1,13,CASTRQGGEKLFF